This T cell receptor beta chain is from a study of T-cell memory formation after mild COVID-19. Whole-study context: Largely donor-specific TCR clusters were found.

TCRdb redid the calling of the 5' RACE reads with MiXCR, one entry per CDR3 protein. The repertoire consists of around 220,000 distinct CDR3 sequences, with roughly 15% occurring once and the leading ten covering 3.5%. A remark on this clonotype: What it binds is unknown.

J gave up 2 bases and V 4 bases, and 6 bases lay outside the gene matches. Germline V gene sequence: CDR1 LGHNA, CDR2 YNFKEQ. The CDR3 spans 17 residues. General study findings and limits: Cross-reactive memory seemingly joined, as some responding clones were found in pre-infection memory. CD4+ clones that contracted lay mainly in CM and EM; CD8+ ones lay in EMRA.

The sequence was collected from a man between 18 and 35 years old who had mild COVID-19 (a few samples of this study predate the infection). Cell type and time point are not known. V is TRBV4-2 and J is TRBJ2-1, with TRBD2 matching over 12 bases. Sequencing input: PBMCs or a T cell subset sorted from them (not recorded which). The chain's CDR3 is CASSLRLAGVAYNEQFF. The CDR3 nucleotides are TGTGCCAGCAGCCTCCGACTAGCGGGGGTCGCCTACAATGAGCAGTTCTTC.